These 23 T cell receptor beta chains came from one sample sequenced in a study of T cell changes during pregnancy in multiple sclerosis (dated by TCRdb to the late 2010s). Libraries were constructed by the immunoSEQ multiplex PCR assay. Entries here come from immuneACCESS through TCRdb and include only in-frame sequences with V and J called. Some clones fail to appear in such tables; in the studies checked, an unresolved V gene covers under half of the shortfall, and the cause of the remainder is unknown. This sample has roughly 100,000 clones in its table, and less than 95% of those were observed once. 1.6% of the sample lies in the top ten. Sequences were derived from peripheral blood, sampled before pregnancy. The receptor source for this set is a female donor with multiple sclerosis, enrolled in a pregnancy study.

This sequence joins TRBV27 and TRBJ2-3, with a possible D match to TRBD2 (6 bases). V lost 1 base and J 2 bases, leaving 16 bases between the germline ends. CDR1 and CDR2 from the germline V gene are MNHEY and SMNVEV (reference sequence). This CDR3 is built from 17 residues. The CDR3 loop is CASSLWYSTDYTDTQYF. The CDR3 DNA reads TGTGCCAGCAGTTTATGGTACTCGACGGACTACACAGATACGCAGTATTTT.

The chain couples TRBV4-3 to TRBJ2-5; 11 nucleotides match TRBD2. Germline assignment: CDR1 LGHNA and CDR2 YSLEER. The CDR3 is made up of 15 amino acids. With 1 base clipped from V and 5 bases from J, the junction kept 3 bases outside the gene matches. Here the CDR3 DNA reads TGCGCCAGCAGCCAAGTAGCGGGGGGGCCCGAGACCCAGTACTTC. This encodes CASSQVAGGPETQYF.

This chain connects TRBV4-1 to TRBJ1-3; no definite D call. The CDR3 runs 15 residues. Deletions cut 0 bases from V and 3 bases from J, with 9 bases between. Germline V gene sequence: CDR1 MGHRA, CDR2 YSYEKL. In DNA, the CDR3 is TGCGCCAGCAGCCAAGACCTGGGCAGTGGAAACACCATATATTTT. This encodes CASSQDLGSGNTIYF.

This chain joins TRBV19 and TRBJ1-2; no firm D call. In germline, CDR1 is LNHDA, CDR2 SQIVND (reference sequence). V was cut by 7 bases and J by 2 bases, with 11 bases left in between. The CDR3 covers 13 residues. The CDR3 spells CASTPFSNYGYTF. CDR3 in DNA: TGTGCCAGTACCCCTTTTTCGAACTATGGCTACACCTTC.

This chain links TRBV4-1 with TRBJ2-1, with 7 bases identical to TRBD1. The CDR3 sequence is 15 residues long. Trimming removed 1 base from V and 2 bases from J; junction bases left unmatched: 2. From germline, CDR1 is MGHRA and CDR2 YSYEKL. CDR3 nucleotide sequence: TGCGCCAGCAGCCAAGCCGGGACAGCCTACAATGAGCAGTTCTTC. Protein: CASSQAGTAYNEQFF.

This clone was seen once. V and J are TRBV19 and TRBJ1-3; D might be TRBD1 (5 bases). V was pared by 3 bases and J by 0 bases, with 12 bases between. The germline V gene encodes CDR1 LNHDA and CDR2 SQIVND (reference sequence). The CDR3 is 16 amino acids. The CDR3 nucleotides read TGTGCCAGTAGTATTAGGGGATCCCTCTCTGGAAACACCATATATTTT. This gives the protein CASSIRGSLSGNTIYF. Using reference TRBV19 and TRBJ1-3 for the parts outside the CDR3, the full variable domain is DGGITQSPKYLFRKEGQNVTLSCEQNLNHDAMYWYRQDPGQGLRLIYYSQIVNDFQKGDIAEGYSVSREKKESFPLTVTSAQKNPTAFYLCASSIRGSLSGNTIYFGEGSWLTVV.

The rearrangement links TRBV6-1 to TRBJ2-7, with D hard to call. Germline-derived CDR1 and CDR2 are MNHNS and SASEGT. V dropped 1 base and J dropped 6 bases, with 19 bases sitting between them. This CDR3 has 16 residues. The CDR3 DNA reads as TGTGCCAGCAGTGAAGGCAACGTAGCCCCGATCTCCGAGCAGTACTTC. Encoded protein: CASSEGNVAPISEQYF.

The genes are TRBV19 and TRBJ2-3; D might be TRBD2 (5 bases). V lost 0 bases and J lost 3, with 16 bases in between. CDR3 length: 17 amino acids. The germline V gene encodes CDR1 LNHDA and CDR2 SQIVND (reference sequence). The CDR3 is CASSIDLRRGETDTQYF. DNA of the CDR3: TGTGCCAGTAGTATAGATCTCAGACGGGGAGAGACAGATACGCAGTATTTT.

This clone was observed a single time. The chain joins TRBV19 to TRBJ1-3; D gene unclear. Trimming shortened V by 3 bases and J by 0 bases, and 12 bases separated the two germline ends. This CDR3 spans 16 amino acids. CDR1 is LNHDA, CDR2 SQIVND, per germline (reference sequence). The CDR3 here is CASSIPAGNSGNTIYF. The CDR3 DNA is TGTGCCAGTAGTATTCCCGCGGGAAACTCTGGAAACACCATATATTTT.

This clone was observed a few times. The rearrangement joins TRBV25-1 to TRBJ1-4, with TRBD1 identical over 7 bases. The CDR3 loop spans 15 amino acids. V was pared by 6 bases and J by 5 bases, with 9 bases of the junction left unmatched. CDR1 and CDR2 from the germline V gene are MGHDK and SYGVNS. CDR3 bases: TGTGCCAGCAGCCGTTCCGGGACAGCGAATGAAAAACTGTTTTTT. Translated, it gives CASSRSGTANEKLFF.

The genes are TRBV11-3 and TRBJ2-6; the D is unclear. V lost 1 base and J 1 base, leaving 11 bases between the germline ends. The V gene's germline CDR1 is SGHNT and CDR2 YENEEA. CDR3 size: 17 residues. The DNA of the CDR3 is TGTGCCAGCAGCTTAGGCGTCCCGGGTTCTGGGGCCAACGTCCTGACTTTC. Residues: CASSLGVPGSGANVLTF.

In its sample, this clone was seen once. The CDR3 DNA sequence: TGCAGTGCTACAGTTACGGAGACCCAGTACTTC. Translation: CSATVTETQYF. This rearrangement joins TRBV20-1 to TRBJ2-5; D is uncertain. This CDR3 has 11 residues. Trimming pared 4 bases from V and 5 bases from J, leaving 8 bases between. Germline CDR1 reads DFQATT; CDR2 reads SNEGSKA (reference sequence).

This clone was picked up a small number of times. DNA for the CDR3: TGTGCCAGCAGTAAACCGGGACAGGGATATCAGCCCCAGCATTTT. Amino acids: CASSKPGQGYQPQHF. The V and J genes are TRBV6-1 and TRBJ1-5, with TRBD1 matching 9 bases. CDR1 and CDR2 from the germline V gene are MNHNS and SASEGT. After removal of 5 bases from V and 5 bases from J, the junction contained 7 bases not matched to a gene. The CDR3 is 15 residues long.

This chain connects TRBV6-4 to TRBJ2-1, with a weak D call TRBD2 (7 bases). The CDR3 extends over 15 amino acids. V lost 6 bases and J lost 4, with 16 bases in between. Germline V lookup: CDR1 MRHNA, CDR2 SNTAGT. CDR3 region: CASRPEGGDYNEQFF. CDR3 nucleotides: TGTGCCAGCAGGCCCGAAGGGGGGGATTACAATGAGCAGTTCTTC.

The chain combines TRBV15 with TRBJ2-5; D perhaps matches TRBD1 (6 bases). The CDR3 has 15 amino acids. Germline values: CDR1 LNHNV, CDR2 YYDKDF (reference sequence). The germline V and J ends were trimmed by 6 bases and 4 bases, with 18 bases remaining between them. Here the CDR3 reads CATSPPRGVTETQYF. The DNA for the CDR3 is TGTGCCACCAGTCCCCCCAGGGGAGTCACAGAGACCCAGTACTTC.

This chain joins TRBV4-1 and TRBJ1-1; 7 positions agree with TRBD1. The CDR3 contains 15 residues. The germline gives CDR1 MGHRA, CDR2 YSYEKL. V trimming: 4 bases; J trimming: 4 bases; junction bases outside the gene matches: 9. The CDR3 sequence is CASSRLTGRLTEAFF. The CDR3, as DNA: TGCGCCAGCAGCCGCCTGACAGGGCGACTCACTGAAGCTTTCTTT.

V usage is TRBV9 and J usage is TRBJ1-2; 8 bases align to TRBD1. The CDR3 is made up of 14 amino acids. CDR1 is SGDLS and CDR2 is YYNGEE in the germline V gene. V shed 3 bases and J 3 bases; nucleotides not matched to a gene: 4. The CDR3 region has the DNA TGTGCCAGCAGCGCAGGACAGGGCGACTATGGCTACACCTTC. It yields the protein CASSAGQGDYGYTF.

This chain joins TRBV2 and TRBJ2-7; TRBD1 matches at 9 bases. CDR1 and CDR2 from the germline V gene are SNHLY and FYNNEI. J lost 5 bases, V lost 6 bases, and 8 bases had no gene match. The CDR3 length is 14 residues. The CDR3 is CASRRDRGENEQYF. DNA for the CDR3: TGTGCCAGCAGAAGAGACAGGGGGGAAAACGAGCAGTACTTC.

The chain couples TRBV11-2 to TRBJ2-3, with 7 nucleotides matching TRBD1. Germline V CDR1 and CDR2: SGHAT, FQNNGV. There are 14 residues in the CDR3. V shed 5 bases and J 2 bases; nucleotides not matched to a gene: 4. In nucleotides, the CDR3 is TGTGCCAGCAGCAAACAGGGGTACACAGATACGCAGTATTTT. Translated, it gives CASSKQGYTDTQYF.

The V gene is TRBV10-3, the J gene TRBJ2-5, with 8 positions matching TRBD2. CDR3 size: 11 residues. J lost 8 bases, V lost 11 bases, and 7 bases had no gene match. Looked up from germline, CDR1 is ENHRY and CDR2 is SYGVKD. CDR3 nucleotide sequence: TGTGCCTCCCGGGAGGGGGAAACCCAGTACTTC. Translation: CASREGETQYF.

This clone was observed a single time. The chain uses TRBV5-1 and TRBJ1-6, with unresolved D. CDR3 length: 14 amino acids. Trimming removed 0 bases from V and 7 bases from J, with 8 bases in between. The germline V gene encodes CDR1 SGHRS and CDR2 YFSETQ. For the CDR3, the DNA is TGCGCCAGCAGCTTGGAACTCTTCAATTCACCCCTCCACTTT. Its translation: CASSLELFNSPLHF.

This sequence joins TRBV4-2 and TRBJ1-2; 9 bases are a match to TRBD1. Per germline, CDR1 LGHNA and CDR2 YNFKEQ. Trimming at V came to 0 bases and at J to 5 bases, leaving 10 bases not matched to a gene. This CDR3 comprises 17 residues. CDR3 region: CASSQDLTRQGDYGYTF. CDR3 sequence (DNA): TGTGCCAGCAGCCAAGATTTAACCCGACAGGGGGATTATGGCTACACCTTC.

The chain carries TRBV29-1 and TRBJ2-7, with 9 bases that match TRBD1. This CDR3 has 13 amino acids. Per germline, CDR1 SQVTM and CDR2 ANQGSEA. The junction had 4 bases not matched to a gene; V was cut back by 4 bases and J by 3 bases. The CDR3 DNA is TGCAGCGTTGGTGGACAGGGGCTCTACGAGCAGTACTTC. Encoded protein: CSVGGQGLYEQYF.